These T cell receptor beta chains were read from a single sample in a study of blood T cell repertoires in COVID-19. Clones were sequenced by immunoSEQ multiplex PCR, and TCRdb holds only the in-frame ones, with some missing. The sample has 490,000 or so clones, about 88% seen once; the top ten hold 8.3%. The sample was PBMCs or T cells enriched from blood (not recorded which). The receptors derive from a woman aged 60-75 years who had recovered from COVID-19. The CDR3 runs from the conserved cysteine through the conserved F or W. Each record gives: J gene, clone size, D gene, V gene, CDR3 DNA, CDR3 protein. D genes are given only for firm matches. Only some rows state a clone size, as once, few, many or a class for expanded clones.

TRBJ2-3,-,-,TRBV30,TGTGCCTGGAGGCAACAGGGGGGGGATACGCAGTATTTT,CAWRQQGGDTQYF
TRBJ2-1,-,TRBD1,TRBV5-6,TGTGCCAGCAGCTCGGAACAGGGGGCAGGTGAGCAGTTCTTC,CASSSEQGAGEQFF
TRBJ1-2,-,TRBD1,TRBV19,TGTGCCAGTAGTATAGTTAGGGGGCGAGGCTACACCTTC,CASSIVRGRGYTF
TRBJ1-2,-,TRBD1,TRBV10-2,TGCGCCAGCAGGACAGGGGGGACTAACTATGGCTACACCTTC,CASRTGGTNYGYTF
TRBJ1-4,-,-,TRBV2,TGTGCCAGCAGGGCAGGGATCGAAAAACTGTTTTTT,CASRAGIEKLFF
TRBJ1-5,-,-,TRBV6-5,TGTGCCAGCCTGGGCTTCAATCAGCCCCAGCATTTT,CASLGFNQPQHF
TRBJ1-4,-,TRBD1,TRBV14,TGTGCCAGCAGCCAAAGCAGGGGGCTTCCTGAAAAACTGTTTTTT,CASSQSRGLPEKLFF
TRBJ2-7,once,TRBD1,TRBV10-3,TGTGCCATCAGATTGACAGGGGTTGGCTACGAGCAGTACTTC,CAIRLTGVGYEQYF
TRBJ1-2,-,-,TRBV7-2,TGTGCCAGCAGCTTAGTCGCAGGGCCGGGCTATGGCTACACCTTC,CASSLVAGPGYGYTF
TRBJ1-5,-,TRBD1,TRBV10-3,TGTGCCATCAGTGAAGGGTTCTGGACAGGGGGCGGACAGCCCCAGCATTTT,CAISEGFWTGGGQPQHF